This T cell receptor beta chain stems from a study of blood T cell repertoires in COVID-19. At the level of the study: COVID-19 samples collected from the United States, Italy and Spain covered acute and convalescent phases. T cells, B-cell-depleted T cells, or PBMCs provided the cDNA or gDNA that served as material.

The CDR3 is made up of 15 amino acids. V dropped 1 base and J dropped 2 bases, with 12 bases sitting between them. Germline CDR1 reads LGHNA; CDR2 reads YSLEER. Libraries were prepared by immunoSEQ multiplex PCR; TCRdb keeps only in-frame clonotypes and omits some of them. The sample contains 160,000 or so clones, around 76% of which appear only once. The sequenced sample was peripheral blood. The clonotype comes from a woman in her seventies with acute or convalescent COVID-19. The chain couples TRBV4-3 to TRBJ2-7, with D maybe TRBD2 (5 bases). CDR3 sequence reads: CASSQGPGGPYEQYF. The CDR3 nucleotides read TGCGCCAGCAGCCAAGGCCCTGGCGGGCCCTACGAGCAGTACTTC.